Below, 27 T cell receptor beta chains from the same sample are listed, as sequenced in a study of early T cells in non-severe SARS-CoV-2 infection. TCRdb called the 5' RACE reads again in MiXCR, with one record for every CDR3 protein. The table has 52,000 or so distinct CDR3 sequences, under 8% seen once. This sample comprised whole blood, obtained at baseline. The receptors shown here come from an adult who was a healthcare worker with PCR-confirmed SARS-CoV-2 infection or an uninfected control (not recorded which).

At least ten counts were recorded for this clonotype. J is TRBJ1-2 and V is TRBV4-3, with D hard to call. The CDR3 length is 15 residues. Deletions cut 1 base from V and 2 bases from J, with 11 bases between. Germline CDR1 LGHNA, CDR2 YSLEER. DNA of the CDR3: TGCGCCAGCAGCCAAGTCTTCGGGGAAAACTATGGCTACACCTTC. Translating gives CASSQVFGENYGYTF.

This clonotype was recorded a few times. CDR3 protein: CAISEGQGKGSPLHF. The CDR3 nucleotides read TGTGCCATCAGTGAGGGACAGGGGAAGGGTTCACCCCTCCACTTT. J is TRBJ1-6 and V is TRBV10-3; 9 bases map to TRBD1. This CDR3 has 15 amino acids. With 2 bases clipped from V and 9 bases from J, the junction kept 5 bases outside the gene matches. In germline, CDR1 is ENHRY, CDR2 SYGVKD.

The chain links TRBV20-1 to TRBJ2-1; 7 bases fit TRBD2. Looked up from germline, CDR1 is DFQATT and CDR2 is SNEGSKA (reference sequence). V was clipped by 6 bases and J by 10 bases; unmatched bases: 12. This CDR3 has 13 residues. CDR3 in amino acids: CSALRRLAPEQFF. DNA of the CDR3: TGCAGTGCCCTACGCCGACTAGCCCCAGAGCAGTTCTTC.

The chain combines TRBV30 with TRBJ2-7; D is perhaps TRBD2 (6 bases). Germline V lookup: CDR1 GTSNPN, CDR2 SVGIG (reference sequence). Between the trimmed V and J ends, which lost 3 bases and 0 bases, there was a span of 15 bases. The CDR3 length is 15 residues. CDR3 nucleotide sequence: TGTGCCTGGAGCCGGGGCCGCGGGGCCTCCTACGAGCAGTACTTC. Protein product: CAWSRGRGASYEQYF.

This clonotype was seen a few times. This chain joins TRBV12-3 or TRBV12-4 and TRBJ1-4, with D perhaps matching TRBD1 (6 bases). The V and J ends lost 4 bases and 7 bases respectively, with 13 bases between them. The CDR3 sequence is 14 residues long. CDR3 sequence: CASSYLTGSEKLFF. In DNA, the CDR3 is TGTGCCAGCAGTTACCTAACAGGGAGTGAAAAACTGTTTTTT.

This clonotype was observed a few times. The V and J genes are TRBV3-1 and TRBJ1-2; the D is unclear. The germline V and J ends were trimmed by 1 base and 7 bases, with 7 bases remaining between them. CDR1 and CDR2 (germline): LGHDT, YNNKEL (reference sequence). This CDR3 spans 12 amino acids. CDR3 sequence reads: CASSQGEAGYTF. In DNA form, the CDR3 reads TGTGCCAGCAGCCAAGGGGAGGCTGGCTACACCTTC.

The chain is built from TRBV4-3 and TRBJ1-1; no definite D call. V lost 0 bases and J lost 4, with 15 bases in between. The CDR3 is made up of 16 amino acids. CDR1 is LGHNA and CDR2 is YSLEER in the germline V gene. The CDR3 is CASSQDGLASGTEAFF. DNA for the CDR3: TGCGCCAGCAGCCAAGATGGTTTGGCATCTGGCACTGAAGCTTTCTTT.

This clonotype appeared many times. The chain is built from TRBV10-3 and TRBJ2-1; D is possibly TRBD1 (5 bases). The CDR3 contains 15 residues. Germline CDR1 and CDR2: ENHRY and SYGVKD. The V end was cut by 0 bases, the J end by 5 bases, with 11 bases between. This CDR3 reads CAISESIQEHNEQFF. Written as DNA, the CDR3 is TGTGCCATCAGTGAGTCGATACAGGAACACAATGAGCAGTTCTTC.

J is TRBJ2-1 and V is TRBV11-3; D not resolved. V dropped 0 bases and J dropped 7 bases, with 4 bases sitting between them. The germline CDR1 and CDR2 sequences are SGHNT and YENEEA. The CDR3 extends over 12 amino acids. CDR3 sequence: CASSLDRNEQFF. CDR3 DNA: TGTGCCAGCAGCTTAGATCGGAATGAGCAGTTCTTC.

The sample holds many counts of this clonotype. CDR3 in DNA: TGTGCCACCAGTGCACCATACCCGGGACAGGATCACTACACCTTC. This sequence encodes CATSAPYPGQDHYTF. J is TRBJ1-2 and V is TRBV24-1; 8 nucleotides agree with TRBD1. The trim removed 5 bases at V and 10 bases at J, leaving 14 bases unmatched. Germline lookup yields CDR1 KGHDR and CDR2 SFDVKD. The CDR3 is made up of 15 amino acids.

This clonotype has a handful of counts. J is TRBJ2-1 and V is TRBV7-2; 8 bases match TRBD1. Germline V CDR1 and CDR2: SGHTA, FQGNSA. The CDR3 runs to 13 residues. The V gene end was trimmed by 8 bases and the J gene end by 4 bases; junction bases not matched to a gene: 4. CDR3 protein: CASGTGVYNEQFF. Written as DNA, the CDR3 is TGTGCCAGCGGGACAGGAGTTTACAATGAGCAGTTCTTC.

The sample holds a few counts of this clonotype. The rearrangement links TRBV4-3 to TRBJ2-7; D could derive from TRBD1 or TRBD2 (5 bases each). Trimming stripped 0 bases from V and 3 bases from J, with 18 bases between. CDR3 length: 17 amino acids. CDR1 LGHNA and CDR2 YSLEER come from the germline V gene. The CDR3 DNA reads as TGCGCCAGCAGCCAAGATCTCATCAAGGGACGGGGCTACGAGCAGTACTTC. Amino acid sequence: CASSQDLIKGRGYEQYF.

This clonotype was observed at least ten times. The chain couples TRBV28 to TRBJ2-1; D possibly uses TRBD1 or TRBD2 (6 bases each). Germline V gene data show CDR1 as MDHEN and CDR2 as SYDVKM. This CDR3 comprises 13 residues. V gave up 3 bases and J gave up 6 bases, with 9 bases separating them. This chain's CDR3 is CASSFGGGNEQFF. CDR3 DNA sequence: TGTGCCAGCAGTTTTGGAGGGGGCAATGAGCAGTTCTTC.

This clonotype was seen many times. This chain links TRBV28 with TRBJ2-1, with D possibly being TRBD1 (6 bases). The CDR3 spans 16 residues. Germline V gene sequence: CDR1 MDHEN, CDR2 SYDVKM. The V gene lost 6 bases and the J gene lost 1 base, with 16 bases spanning the gap. The CDR3 sequence: CASSVLSDRSYNEQFF. The CDR3 DNA reads TGTGCCAGCAGCGTTTTATCGGACAGATCCTACAATGAGCAGTTCTTC.

This clonotype was seen only a few times. The chain is built from TRBV12-3 or TRBV12-4 and TRBJ2-3, with 9 bases lining up with TRBD1. This CDR3 is built from 15 residues. The V segment lost 6 bases and the J segment 4 bases; nucleotides outside the gene matches: 8. The CDR3 here is CASSLGQGRADTQYF. The CDR3 DNA sequence: TGTGCCAGCAGCCTCGGACAGGGGAGAGCAGATACGCAGTATTTT.

This clonotype was seen a handful of times. The rearrangement links TRBV11-2 to TRBJ2-5; 8 nucleotides match TRBD1. V lost 4 bases, J lost 5 bases, and 9 bases stayed unmatched. CDR3 size: 15 residues. The germline V gene has CDR1 SGHAT and CDR2 FQNNGV. The chain's CDR3 is CASSSTRQGFETQYF. The CDR3 nucleotides are TGTGCCAGCAGCTCTACCCGACAGGGGTTTGAGACCCAGTACTTC.

This clonotype was seen a handful of times. The V gene is TRBV10-3, the J gene TRBJ2-7; 7 nucleotides match TRBD1. The CDR3 contains 13 residues. Germline lookup yields CDR1 ENHRY and CDR2 SYGVKD. V dropped 7 bases and J dropped 4; count of bases not matched to a gene: 7. The CDR3 is CAIKMGQLYEQYF. DNA for the CDR3: TGTGCCATCAAAATGGGACAGTTGTACGAGCAGTACTTC.

This clonotype was counted ten times or more. Here the CDR3 reads CASSQESAGGAGANVLTF. CDR3 bases: TGTGCCAGCAGCCAAGAATCAGCAGGGGGCGCTGGGGCCAACGTCCTGACTTTC. The rearrangement uses TRBV4-2 and TRBJ2-6; TRBD1 aligns across 8 bases. The length of the CDR3 is 18 residues. Looked up from germline, CDR1 is LGHNA and CDR2 is YNFKEQ. V lost 0 bases to trimming and J lost 2 bases; unmatched junction nucleotides: 6.

This clonotype has only a few counts. This chain links TRBV30 with TRBJ1-1; D ambiguous. The CDR3 sequence is 13 residues long. Looked up from germline, CDR1 is GTSNPN and CDR2 is SVGIG (reference sequence). Trimming shortened V by 2 bases and J by 1 base, and 8 bases separated the two germline ends. The CDR3 sequence: CAWSCGRNTEAFF. The CDR3 DNA sequence: TGTGCCTGGAGTTGCGGGAGGAACACTGAAGCTTTCTTT. The full variable domain, its missing parts supplied by reference TRBV30 and TRBJ1-1, is SQTIHQWPATLVQPVGSPLSLECTVEGTSNPNLYWYRQAAGRGLQLLFYSVGIGQISSEVPQNLSASRPQDRQFILSSKKLLLSDSGFYLCAWSCGRNTEAFFGQGTRLTVV.

The V and J genes are TRBV28 and TRBJ2-5; possibly TRBD1 for D (6 bases). In germline, CDR1 is MDHEN, CDR2 SYDVKM. Trimming left V 7 bases short and J 4 bases short, with 13 bases between. The CDR3 extends over 13 amino acids. The CDR3 bases are TGTGCCAGCACTCGACAGGATTTAGAGACCCAGTACTTC. This gives the protein CASTRQDLETQYF.

This clonotype was observed many times. The chain combines TRBV6-6 with TRBJ2-2; D not certain. The V end lost 0 bases, the J end lost 6 bases, and 5 bases lay between the germline ends. Per germline, CDR1 MNHNY and CDR2 SVGAGI (reference sequence). This CDR3 has 13 amino acids. CDR3 sequence reads: CASSYSMPGELFF. The CDR3 DNA reads as TGTGCCAGCAGTTACTCCATGCCCGGGGAGCTGTTTTTT.

This clonotype was seen many times. The chain uses TRBV20-1 and TRBJ2-1, with 9 bases fitting TRBD2. The CDR3 consists of 14 residues. The V segment lost 1 base and the J segment 7 bases; nucleotides outside the gene matches: 5. Germline values: CDR1 DFQATT, CDR2 SNEGSKA (reference sequence). The CDR3 sequence: CSARVAGGPNEQFF. Here the CDR3 DNA reads TGCAGTGCTAGAGTGGCGGGGGGGCCAAATGAGCAGTTCTTC.

The chain links TRBV6-2 or TRBV6-3 to TRBJ2-1; D might be TRBD2 (5 bases). Germline CDR1 reads MNHEY; CDR2 reads SVGEGT. This CDR3 comprises 16 residues. Trimming left V 8 bases short and J 5 bases short, with 22 bases between. The CDR3 nucleotides are TGTGCCAGCTTCTCTACCTCGGCTAGCCTTAACAATGAGCAGTTCTTC. Protein sequence: CASFSTSASLNNEQFF.

There are a few counts of this clonotype. The V call is TRBV5-1, the J call TRBJ1-1, with TRBD1 matching over 11 bases. With 4 bases clipped from V and 1 base from J, the junction kept 6 bases outside the gene matches. The CDR3 runs to 16 residues. CDR1 is SGHRS and CDR2 is YFSETQ in the germline V gene. CDR3 sequence (DNA): TGCGCCAGCAGCCGGACAGGGGGCGGTTGGAACACTGAAGCTTTCTTT. It codes for CASSRTGGGWNTEAFF.

This clonotype came up many times. The chain employs TRBV30 and TRBJ1-2; D is possibly TRBD1 (6 bases). The CDR3 has 15 amino acids. The V gene lost 5 bases and the J gene lost 3 bases, with 19 bases spanning the gap. Germline lookup yields CDR1 GTSNPN and CDR2 SVGIG (reference sequence). The CDR3 is CAWGGVDRDYYGYTF. In DNA, the CDR3 is TGTGCCTGGGGGGGCGTTGACAGAGACTACTATGGCTACACCTTC.

This clonotype was observed many times. The chain uses TRBV5-1 and TRBJ2-3; no reliable D call. The germline V gene has CDR1 SGHRS and CDR2 YFSETQ. Trimming shortened V by 2 bases and J by 2 bases, and 9 bases separated the two germline ends. The CDR3 sequence is 14 residues long. The CDR3 nucleotides read TGCGCCAGCAGCTTCCGGCAGAACACAGATACGCAGTATTTT. This codes for CASSFRQNTDTQYF.

This clonotype was seen ten or more times. J is TRBJ1-2 and V is TRBV4-2; possibly TRBD1 for D (5 bases). The CDR3 is made up of 15 amino acids. Per germline, CDR1 LGHNA and CDR2 YNFKEQ. V lost 3 bases and J lost 3, with 14 bases in between. The CDR3 spells CASSQGEGSDYGYTF. Here the CDR3 DNA reads TGTGCCAGCAGCCAGGGGGAGGGATCGGACTATGGCTACACCTTC.